This T cell receptor beta chain came from a study of response to subunit inactivated influenza vaccine. The study, taken as a whole, reports: Each seasonal influenza vaccination, the authors suggested, recruits few new T cells.

This clonotype was counted only a few times. Its specificity is not known. V dropped 6 bases and J dropped 4; count of bases not matched to a gene: 6. The CDR3 runs 13 residues. The germline V gene encodes CDR1 MDHEN and CDR2 SYDVKM. MiXCR was run by TCRdb on the RT-PCR reads, yielding one entry per CDR3 protein. Of 400,000 to 550,000 distinct CDR3 sequences detected, over 25% appear once; the ten largest clones hold 1.9%. Specimen: CD4+ T cells sorted from PBMCs, collected 5 days after vaccination. The J gene is TRBJ2-7, the V gene TRBV28; TRBD1 matches 7 bases. The receptor was derived from a man between 50 and 59 years old who received an inactivated influenza vaccine. The CDR3 loop is CASRRQGQYEQYF. In DNA form, the CDR3 reads TGTGCCAGCAGGAGACAGGGACAGTACGAGCAGTACTTC.